Listed here are 32 T cell receptor beta chains from one sample, sequenced in a study of T cell repertoires in cytomegalovirus infection. The antigens these receptors bind are not known. A single record per CDR3 protein comes from TCRdb applying MiXCR to the reads. The sample gives about 890,000 distinct CDR3 sequences, about a third of which show up once; more than 12% is in the top ten. The source material was cultured CD8+ T cells from PBMCs, sampled from culture after CMV antigen stimulation. The origin of the receptors is a human donor in good health (CMV status not recorded). Some clones in this sample may be carry-over from other donors' samples.

The chain employs TRBV7-6 and TRBJ2-1; 7 bases map to TRBD2. V was pared by 5 bases and J by 10 bases, with 11 bases of the junction left unmatched. The CDR3 is 14 amino acids. Per germline, CDR1 SGHVS and CDR2 FNYEAQ. CDR3 residues: CASSPLVAGVEQFF. The CDR3 DNA sequence: TGTGCCAGCAGCCCATTGGTGGCGGGGGTCGAGCAGTTCTTC.

DNA of the CDR3: TGTGCCAGCAGTGGAGCAGCAGCGGGGGGGCGGGAGACCCAGTACTTC. The encoded protein is CASSGAAAGGRETQYF. The V gene is TRBV28, the J gene TRBJ2-5, with 10 bases lining up with TRBD2. V lost 5 bases and J lost 5; bases outside the gene matches: 11. This CDR3 region has 16 residues. Germline CDR1 is MDHEN and CDR2 is SYDVKM. Drawing the rest from reference TRBV28 and TRBJ2-5, the complete variable domain is DVKVTQSSRYLVKRTGEKVFLECVQDMDHENMFWYRQDPGLGLRLIYFSYDVKMKEKGDIPEGYSVSREKKERFSLILESASTNQTSMYLCASSGAAAGGRETQYFGPGTRLLVL.

The chain links TRBV19 to TRBJ2-1, with a tentative D call TRBD1 (6 bases). The germline gives CDR1 LNHDA, CDR2 SQIVND (reference sequence). The CDR3 is made up of 15 amino acids. V gave up 4 bases and J gave up 3 bases, with 13 bases separating them. The CDR3 loop is CASSTPGQFYNEQFF. The CDR3 nucleotides read TGTGCCAGTAGTACCCCGGGACAATTCTACAATGAGCAGTTCTTC.

This clonotype was seen repeatedly, ten times or more. The V call is TRBV7-8, the J call TRBJ1-1, with D possibly matching TRBD1 (5 bases). The CDR3 length is 17 residues. Germline CDR1 is SGHVS and CDR2 is FQNEAQ. The germline V and J ends were trimmed by 6 bases and 11 bases, with 31 bases remaining between them. CDR3 DNA sequence: TGTGCCAGCAGGAAGACTTTGGGGACCGGTGGTAGAATGGAGGCTTTCTTT. It codes for CASRKTLGTGGRMEAFF.

This clonotype was seen many times. The rearrangement links TRBV7-8 to TRBJ2-3; 10 bases match TRBD2. The J segment lost 0 bases and the V segment lost 0 bases, leaving 12 bases of the junction unmatched. This CDR3 has 20 amino acids. Germline values: CDR1 SGHVS, CDR2 FQNEAQ. The CDR3 nucleotides read TGTGCCAGCAGCTTAGCTAAGAGATTAGCGGGGGGTCGTAGCACAGATACGCAGTATTTT. Amino acids: CASSLAKRLAGGRSTDTQYF.

The V and J genes are TRBV5-5 and TRBJ2-7; D is perhaps TRBD1 or TRBD2 (6 bases each). The CDR3 covers 15 residues. V lost 0 bases and J lost 2, with 12 bases in between. CDR1 SGHKS and CDR2 YYEKEE come from the germline V gene (reference sequence). CDR3 loop: CASSLAAGQAYEQYF. The CDR3 DNA follows: TGTGCCAGCAGCTTGGCCGCGGGACAAGCCTACGAGCAGTACTTC.

This clonotype was detected a few times. The gene calls are TRBV5-1 and TRBJ2-5, with D maybe TRBD2 (7 bases). CDR1 and CDR2 (germline): SGHRS, YFSETQ. This CDR3 is 16 amino acids long. V dropped 0 bases and J dropped 5 bases, with 17 bases sitting between them. The CDR3 protein is CASSLEPSGGYETQYF. DNA of the CDR3: TGCGCCAGCAGCTTGGAACCCTCGGGGGGCTACGAGACCCAGTACTTC.

This clonotype has a handful of counts. The gene calls are TRBV6-2 or TRBV6-3 and TRBJ2-5, with 8 bases lining up with TRBD2. The CDR3 has 19 residues. The V gene's germline CDR1 is MNHEY and CDR2 SVGEGT. V dropped 0 bases and J dropped 3; count of bases not matched to a gene: 15. CDR3 DNA sequence: TGTGCCAGCAGTTACTCGAGCCTAGCGGGCGACTTTGTAGAAGAGACCCAGTACTTC. As protein: CASSYSSLAGDFVEETQYF.

This chain joins TRBV20-1 and TRBJ1-2, with D unresolved. Trimming took off 6 bases at V and 8 bases at J, with 13 bases between the two ends. The CDR3 spans 11 residues. Looked up from germline, CDR1 is DFQATT and CDR2 is SNEGSKA (reference sequence). The CDR3 DNA reads as TGCAGTGCCTCAACTCAGACGGGCTACACCTTC. Translating it yields CSASTQTGYTF.

This rearrangement joins TRBV27 to TRBJ1-2; 10 positions match TRBD1. Per germline, CDR1 MNHEY and CDR2 SMNVEV (reference sequence). V lost 9 bases and J lost 4; bases outside the gene matches: 11. CDR3 length: 15 amino acids. This chain's CDR3 is CASSPGTGVPYGYTF. As DNA, the CDR3 is TGTGCCAGTTCCCCCGGGACAGGGGTCCCCTATGGCTACACCTTC.

This clonotype has more than one count but fewer than ten. The rearrangement links TRBV7-4 to TRBJ1-3, with 9 bases that match TRBD1. V was pared by 1 base and J by 7 bases, with 14 bases of the junction left unmatched. CDR3 length: 18 amino acids. Germline V CDR1 and CDR2: SGHVT, SQSDAQ. CDR3 DNA: TGTGCCAGCAGCTTAGGTTATGGGACAGGGCCTTCGCGGAACACCATATATTTT. Protein: CASSLGYGTGPSRNTIYF.

The chain uses TRBV7-3 and TRBJ2-2; D is perhaps TRBD1 or TRBD2 (5 bases each). There are 15 residues in the CDR3. Germline loops: CDR1 SGHTA, CDR2 FQGTGA. Trimming shortened V by 3 bases and J by 3 bases, and 11 bases separated the two germline ends. CDR3 region: CASSFSGRHTGELFF. The CDR3 region has the DNA TGTGCCAGCAGCTTCTCAGGGAGACACACCGGGGAGCTGTTTTTT. The full variable domain, in which reference TRBV7-3 and TRBJ2-2 provide the parts outside the CDR3, is GAGVSQTPSNKVTEKGKYVELRCDPISGHTALYWYRQSLGQGPEFLIYFQGTGAADDSGLPNDRFFAVRPEGSVSTLKIQRTERGDSAVYLCASSFSGRHTGELFFGEGSRLTVL.

The chain couples TRBV25-1 to TRBJ2-3, with 8 bases identical to TRBD2. The CDR3 length is 17 residues. Germline values: CDR1 MGHDK, CDR2 SYGVNS. With 3 bases clipped from V and 0 bases from J, the junction kept 8 bases outside the gene matches. The CDR3 DNA reads as TGTGCCAGCAGTGACTACTTCGGGGGGGCTAGCACAGATACGCAGTATTTT. Encoded protein: CASSDYFGGASTDTQYF.

This clonotype was picked up a small number of times. This chain links TRBV24-1 with TRBJ2-2, with 8 bases matching TRBD1. In germline, CDR1 is KGHDR, CDR2 SFDVKD. V dropped 5 bases and J dropped 1; count of bases not matched to a gene: 2. The CDR3 spans 15 residues. The CDR3 DNA follows: TGTGCCACCAGTGGGACAGGGAAGAACACCGGGGAGCTGTTTTTT. Protein product: CATSGTGKNTGELFF.

This chain connects TRBV4-1 to TRBJ2-7, with 8 bases that match TRBD1. V dropped 0 bases and J dropped 6; count of bases not matched to a gene: 10. CDR1 is MGHRA and CDR2 is YSYEKL in the germline V gene. CDR3 size: 16 residues. CDR3 DNA: TGCGCCAGCAGCCAAGATTGGACAGGGTTCGCCCTCGAGCAGTACTTC. Its translation is CASSQDWTGFALEQYF.

This clonotype was counted at least ten times. This chain joins TRBV7-2 and TRBJ2-3; weak D call: TRBD1 (6 bases). Germline CDR1 and CDR2: SGHTA and FQGNSA. CDR3 length: 16 residues. V lost 1 base to trimming and J lost 0 bases, with 11 bases between them. The CDR3 protein is CASSLVVRGSTDTQYF. The CDR3 coding sequence is TGTGCCAGCAGCTTAGTAGTCAGGGGTAGCACAGATACGCAGTATTTT.

The V gene is TRBV7-9, the J gene TRBJ1-3, with 8 bases fitting TRBD1. Germline values: CDR1 SEHNR, CDR2 FQNEAQ (reference sequence). The CDR3 runs 17 residues. J lost 2 bases, V lost 5 bases, and 11 bases had no gene match. The CDR3 loop reads CASSVNTGTGTGNTIYF. CDR3 nucleotide sequence: TGTGCCAGCAGCGTCAATACCGGGACAGGCACTGGAAACACCATATATTTT.

The chain has TRBV25-1 and TRBJ1-3; D gene ambiguous. This CDR3 is 19 amino acids long. V lost 0 bases, J lost 7 bases, and 25 bases lay in between. CDR1 is MGHDK and CDR2 is SYGVNS in the germline V gene. CDR3 nucleotides: TGTGCCAGCAGTGAATATTACCCGGACTGGGAGGCCGATAGTAACACCATATATTTT. Translation: CASSEYYPDWEADSNTIYF.

The genes are TRBV25-1 and TRBJ1-1; D gene unclear. V lost 8 bases and J 7 bases, leaving 14 bases between the germline ends. The CDR3 spans 12 residues. Germline V gene lookup returns CDR1 MGHDK and CDR2 SYGVNS. CDR3: CASGPFGGEAFF. The CDR3 bases are TGTGCCAGCGGACCTTTTGGCGGTGAAGCTTTCTTT.

This clonotype was seen a few times. The rearrangement uses TRBV27 and TRBJ2-2; 8 bases agree with TRBD1. Looked up from germline, CDR1 is MNHEY and CDR2 is SMNVEV (reference sequence). The CDR3 spans 14 residues. V gave up 7 bases and J gave up 2 bases; unmatched junction bases: 3. The DNA of the CDR3 is TGTGCCAGCACTGGACAGGGTAACACCGGGGAGCTGTTTTTT. Translation: CASTGQGNTGELFF.

This chain's CDR3 is CASRSGLSYEQYF. As DNA, the CDR3 is TGTGCCAGCAGATCCGGACTGTCCTACGAGCAGTACTTC. The genes are TRBV2 and TRBJ2-7, with D possibly being TRBD2 (5 bases). The CDR3 covers 13 residues. CDR1 is SNHLY and CDR2 is FYNNEI in the germline V gene. V dropped 6 bases and J dropped 1 base, with 10 bases sitting between them.

CDR3 sequence reads: CASREEEGYTEAFF. The CDR3 DNA reads as TGTGCCAGCCGCGAGGAGGAGGGGTACACTGAAGCTTTCTTT. The chain combines TRBV12-3 or TRBV12-4 with TRBJ1-1; tentatively, D is TRBD1 (5 bases). CDR3 length: 14 amino acids. V lost 8 bases, J lost 3 bases, and 16 bases lay in between.

CDR3: CASSYLSGQGNEQYF. The CDR3, as DNA: TGTGCCAGCAGTTACCTGTCGGGACAGGGGAACGAGCAGTACTTC. This chain uses TRBV6-5 with TRBJ2-7; 10 nucleotides line up with TRBD1. The CDR3 is 15 amino acids. The germline V gene has CDR1 MNHEY and CDR2 SVGAGI. J was trimmed by 5 bases and V by 2 bases; bases with no gene match: 6.

The V gene is TRBV5-5, the J gene TRBJ2-7; D call uncertain. V was shortened by 0 bases and J by 2 bases, with 9 bases between the two germline ends. The CDR3 loop spans 14 amino acids. Per the germline V gene, CDR1 is SGHKS and CDR2 is YYEKEE (reference sequence). CDR3 nucleotides: TGTGCCAGCAGCTTGGGACGGCCTACCTACGAGCAGTACTTC. Translation: CASSLGRPTYEQYF.

There are a few counts of this clonotype. This chain uses TRBV2 with TRBJ1-5; tentative D call: TRBD1 (6 bases). This CDR3 has 14 residues. Germline CDR1 reads SNHLY; CDR2 reads FYNNEI. Trimming pared 0 bases from V and 11 bases from J, leaving 14 bases between. The CDR3 region is CASSEAMGAEAQHF. The CDR3, as DNA: TGTGCCAGCAGTGAAGCCATGGGGGCGGAGGCCCAGCATTTT.

The sample holds a few counts of this clonotype. This chain uses TRBV24-1 with TRBJ2-7; TRBD1 aligns across 9 bases. Germline-derived CDR1 and CDR2 are KGHDR and SFDVKD. The CDR3 spans 12 residues. J was trimmed by 11 bases and V by 0 bases; bases with no gene match: 1. CDR3 nucleotide sequence: TGTGCCACCAGTGATTTGGGGACAGGGAAGTACGTC. This translates into CATSDLGTGKYV.

The rearrangement links TRBV27 to TRBJ2-7, with 12 nucleotides matching TRBD1. The CDR3 totals 16 residues. The germline V gene has CDR1 MNHEY and CDR2 SMNVEV (reference sequence). V gave up 3 bases and J gave up 4 bases; unmatched junction bases: 7. As DNA, the CDR3 is TGTGCCAGCAGTTTCGCTAGGGGACAGGGGGCTTACGAGCAGTACTTC. This codes for CASSFARGQGAYEQYF.

The V and J genes are TRBV11-2 and TRBJ2-5, with 11 bases identical to TRBD2. This CDR3 spans 16 amino acids. Germline assignment: CDR1 SGHAT and CDR2 FQNNGV. J gave up 4 bases and V 5 bases, and 9 bases lay outside the gene matches. The CDR3 here is CASSINSGGAGETQYF. The CDR3 nucleotides read TGTGCCAGCAGCATTAATAGCGGGGGGGCGGGAGAGACCCAGTACTTC.

V gene TRBV12-3 or TRBV12-4 combines with J gene TRBJ1-2, with a tentative D call TRBD1 (6 bases). The CDR3 runs to 15 residues. V was clipped by 2 bases and J by 0 bases, with 10 bases between them. CDR3 DNA: TGTGCCAGCAGTTTATTCGGGGGCACTAACTATGGCTACACCTTC. This translates into CASSLFGGTNYGYTF.

The chain joins TRBV6-1 to TRBJ1-1; a weak D match, TRBD1 (6 bases). Germline V gene sequence: CDR1 MNHNS, CDR2 SASEGT. The CDR3 contains 17 residues. V lost 2 bases, J lost 1 base, and 17 bases lay in between. CDR3 DNA sequence: TGTGCCAGCAGTGAACCCGCAGGGACAAAGAAGAACACTGAAGCTTTCTTT. Translation gives CASSEPAGTKKNTEAFF.

This clonotype has more than one count but fewer than ten. The CDR3 nucleotides read TGTGCCAGCAGCTTAAGCGAGACCTACGAGCAGTACGTC. It encodes CASSLSETYEQYV. The J gene is TRBJ2-7, the V gene TRBV7-8; D unresolved. V was clipped by 2 bases and J by 2 bases, with 7 bases between them. From germline, CDR1 is SGHVS and CDR2 FQNEAQ. The CDR3 consists of 13 residues.

The chain carries TRBV6-6 and TRBJ2-2; 9 bases line up with TRBD2. The junction had 22 bases not matched to a gene; V was cut back by 7 bases and J by 4 bases. This CDR3 region has 20 residues. Germline loops: CDR1 MNHNY, CDR2 SVGAGI (reference sequence). CDR3: CASTLLGAGGWGTLTGELFF. As DNA, the CDR3 is TGTGCCAGCACGCTACTAGGGGCGGGGGGGTGGGGAACACTCACCGGGGAGCTGTTTTTT.